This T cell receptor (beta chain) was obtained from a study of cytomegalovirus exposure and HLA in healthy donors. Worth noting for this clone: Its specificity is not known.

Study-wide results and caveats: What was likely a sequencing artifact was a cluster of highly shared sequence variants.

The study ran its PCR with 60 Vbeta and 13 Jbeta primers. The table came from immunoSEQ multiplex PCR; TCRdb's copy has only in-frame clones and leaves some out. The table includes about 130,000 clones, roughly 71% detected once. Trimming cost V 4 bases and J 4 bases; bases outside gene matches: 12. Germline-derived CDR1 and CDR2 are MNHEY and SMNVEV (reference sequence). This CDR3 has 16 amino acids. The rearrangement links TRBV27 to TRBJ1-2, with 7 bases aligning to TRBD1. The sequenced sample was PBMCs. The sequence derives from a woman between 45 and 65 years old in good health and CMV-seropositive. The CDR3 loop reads CASSSTGAIVPYGYTF. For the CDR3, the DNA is TGTGCCAGCAGTTCCACAGGGGCGATTGTCCCCTATGGCTACACCTTC.